The count of the clone carrying this TCR beta chain is one. This record belongs to a study of blood T cell repertoires in COVID-19. Study in general: Spain, Italy and the United States supplied samples that represented acute and convalescent COVID-19. T cells, B-cell-depleted T cells, or PBMCs provided the cDNA or gDNA that served as material.

The CDR3 totals 17 residues. V shed 4 bases and J 6 bases; nucleotides not matched to a gene: 14. Germline assignment: CDR1 SGHVS and CDR2 FQNEAQ. Original processing notes: Amplification with reference gene primers provided the estimates of nucleated cell counts. Some clones are missing from TCRdb's copy, which holds only in-frame ones; the method was immunoSEQ multiplex PCR. The V and J calls and clone size are taken from that table; D and trimming were inferred from the DNA. The repertoire holds 200,000 to 250,000 clones, with roughly 83% as singletons. Source material: peripheral blood. The V gene is TRBV7-8, the J gene TRBJ2-2; 7 bases agree with TRBD2. The TCR was taken from a man older than 75 with acute or convalescent COVID-19. The CDR3: CASSSRLARGVPGELFF. The DNA of the CDR3 is TGTGCCAGCAGCTCCAGACTAGCACGGGGGGTCCCCGGGGAGCTGTTTTTT.